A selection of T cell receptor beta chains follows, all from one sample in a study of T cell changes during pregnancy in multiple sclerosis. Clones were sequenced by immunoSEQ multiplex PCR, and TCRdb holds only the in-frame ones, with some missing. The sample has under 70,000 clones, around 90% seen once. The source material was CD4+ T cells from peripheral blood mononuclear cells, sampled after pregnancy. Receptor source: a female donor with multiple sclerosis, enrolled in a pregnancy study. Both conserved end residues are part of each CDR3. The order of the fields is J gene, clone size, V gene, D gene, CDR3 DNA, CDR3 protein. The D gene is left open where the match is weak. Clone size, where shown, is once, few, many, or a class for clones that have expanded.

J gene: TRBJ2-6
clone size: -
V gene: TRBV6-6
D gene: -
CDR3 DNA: TGTGCCAGCAGTTACCCCCCAGGCTCTGGGGCCAACGTCCTGACTTTC
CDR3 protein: CASSYPPGSGANVLTF

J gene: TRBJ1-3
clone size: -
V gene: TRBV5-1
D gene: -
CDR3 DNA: TGCGCCAGCAGCTTGGCCCGAGTCGGAGACTCTGGAAACACCATATATTTT
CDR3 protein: CASSLARVGDSGNTIYF

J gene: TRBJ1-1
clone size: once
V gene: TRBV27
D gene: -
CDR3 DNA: TGTGCCAGCAGTTTAACGGTGGTGAACACTGAAGCTTTCTTT
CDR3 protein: CASSLTVVNTEAFF

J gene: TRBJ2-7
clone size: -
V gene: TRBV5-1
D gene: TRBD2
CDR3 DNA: TGCGCCAGCAGCTTGGGGCAGGGAGGGAACGAGCAGTACTTC
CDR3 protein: CASSLGQGGNEQYF

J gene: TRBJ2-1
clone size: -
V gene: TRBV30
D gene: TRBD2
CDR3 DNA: TGTGCCTGGAGCCCTCCCGGACTAGCGGGGGTGAACAATGAGCAGTTCTTC
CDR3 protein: CAWSPPGLAGVNNEQFF

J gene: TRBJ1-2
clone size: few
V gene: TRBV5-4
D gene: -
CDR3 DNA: TGTGCCAGCAGCCCTGGAGGAAACGTCTATGGCTACACCTTC
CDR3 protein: CASSPGGNVYGYTF

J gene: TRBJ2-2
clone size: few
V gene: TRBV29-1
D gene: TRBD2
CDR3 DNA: TGCAGCGTCAAGACTAGCGGCGACACCGGGGAGCTGTTTTTT
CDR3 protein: CSVKTSGDTGELFF

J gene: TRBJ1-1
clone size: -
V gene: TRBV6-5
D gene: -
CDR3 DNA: TGTGCCAGCAGTTACGAGGCGACGAACACTGAAGCTTTCTTT
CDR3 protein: CASSYEATNTEAFF

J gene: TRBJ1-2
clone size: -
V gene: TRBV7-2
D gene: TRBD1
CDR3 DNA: TGTGCCAGCAGCTTAGGAACCCCAGGGGGCTACAGGGGGTATGGCTACACCTTC
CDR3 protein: CASSLGTPGGYRGYGYTF

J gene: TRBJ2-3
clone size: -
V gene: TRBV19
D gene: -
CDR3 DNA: TGTGCCAGTAGTGTCACTAGTAACACAGATACGCAGTATTTT
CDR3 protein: CASSVTSNTDTQYF

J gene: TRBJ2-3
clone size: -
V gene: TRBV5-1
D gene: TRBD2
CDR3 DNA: TGCGCCAGCAGCCGGGCGGGGGGGGCCGCAGATACGCAGTATTTT
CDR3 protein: CASSRAGGAADTQYF

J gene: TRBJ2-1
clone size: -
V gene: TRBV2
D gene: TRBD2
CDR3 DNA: TGTGCCAGCAGTGAACTAGCGGGGGCCCGGTTCTTC
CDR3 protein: CASSELAGARFF

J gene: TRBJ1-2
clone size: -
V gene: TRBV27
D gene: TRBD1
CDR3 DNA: TGTGCCAGCAGTCCTACGGACAGGGGGAAGAATGGCTACACCTTC
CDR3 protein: CASSPTDRGKNGYTF

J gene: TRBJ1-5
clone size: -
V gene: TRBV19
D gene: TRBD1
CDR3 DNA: TGTGCCAGTAGTATAACAAGGACAGGGGATCAGCCCCAGCATTTT
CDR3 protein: CASSITRTGDQPQHF

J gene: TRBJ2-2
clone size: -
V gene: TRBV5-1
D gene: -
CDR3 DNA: TGCGCCAGCAGCTTGGCCGGGGGAAAGGCCGGGGAGCTGTTTTTT
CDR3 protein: CASSLAGGKAGELFF

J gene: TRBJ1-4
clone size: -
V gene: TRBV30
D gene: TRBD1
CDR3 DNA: TGTGCCTGGAACACAGGGACAGGTGAAAAACTGTTTTTT
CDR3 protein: CAWNTGTGEKLFF

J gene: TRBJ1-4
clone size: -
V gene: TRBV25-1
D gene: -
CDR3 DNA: TGTGCCAGCAGTGAATTCGGGGTCGTGGGAAAACTGTTTTTT
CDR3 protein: CASSEFGVVGKLFF

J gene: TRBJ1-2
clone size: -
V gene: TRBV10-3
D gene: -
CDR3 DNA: TGTGCCATCAGTGAGTCTCTGGGGGCGTCGGGAAGAGGCTACACCTTC
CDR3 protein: CAISESLGASGRGYTF

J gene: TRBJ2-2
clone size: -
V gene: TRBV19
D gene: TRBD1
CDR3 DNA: TGTGCCACTGCAGGGGGTTTTAGGAACACCGGGGAGCTGTTTTTT
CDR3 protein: CATAGGFRNTGELFF

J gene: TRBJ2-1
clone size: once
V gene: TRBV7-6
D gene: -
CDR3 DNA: TGTGCCAGCAGCGCTAGACTAGGATCCTACAATGAGCAGTTCTTC
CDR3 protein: CASSARLGSYNEQFF

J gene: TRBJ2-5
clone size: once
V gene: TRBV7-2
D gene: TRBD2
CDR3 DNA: TGTGCCAGCAGCACACGGGGGACTAGAGGGGAGACCCAGTACTTC
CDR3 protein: CASSTRGTRGETQYF

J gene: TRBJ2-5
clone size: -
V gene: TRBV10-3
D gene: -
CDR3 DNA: TGTGCCATCAGTGAGTCTTTACGGGAGACCCAGTACTTC
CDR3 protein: CAISESLRETQYF